The 25 T cell receptor beta chains given below trace back to one sample, sequenced in a study of cytomegalovirus exposure and HLA in healthy donors. This PCR relied on a set of 60 Vbeta primers and 13 Jbeta primers. Repertoires were generated with immunoSEQ multiplex PCR, while TCRdb's copy carries only in-frame clones and drops some. The top ten hold about 0.25% of the sample, which has about 190,000 clones, 84% seen once. Sequences were obtained from PBMCs. The receptor set was obtained from a boy younger than 18 in good health and CMV-seronegative.

The chain is built from TRBV6-1 and TRBJ1-1; perhaps TRBD1 as D (5 bases). CDR1 is MNHNS, CDR2 SASEGT, per germline. The CDR3 covers 14 residues. Trimming cost V 1 base and J 5 bases, with 11 bases left between them. The CDR3 bases are TGTGCCAGCAGTGAAGTTTCCAGGGATACTGAAGCTTTCTTT. It codes for CASSEVSRDTEAFF.

The genes are TRBV10-3 and TRBJ2-5; 10 bases align to TRBD2. This CDR3 contains 15 residues. Germline lookup yields CDR1 ENHRY and CDR2 SYGVKD. V shed 11 bases, J shed 1 base, and the junction held 10 bases outside the gene matches. The CDR3: CAVSTSGEAQETQYF. The CDR3 DNA is TGTGCCGTCTCTACTAGCGGGGAGGCCCAAGAGACCCAGTACTTC.

This clone was observed once. CDR3 in DNA: TGTGCCAGCTGGAGCGGGACAGGGTACTACGAGCAGTACTTC. Translation: CASWSGTGYYEQYF. J is TRBJ2-7 and V is TRBV5-6; TRBD1 matches 9 bases. V lost 7 bases to trimming and J lost 3 bases; unmatched junction nucleotides: 8. This CDR3 is built from 14 residues. Germline V gene lookup returns CDR1 SGHDT and CDR2 YYEEEE.

The chain couples TRBV5-1 to TRBJ1-3, with unresolved D. Germline CDR1 SGHRS, CDR2 YFSETQ. Trimming pared 1 base from V and 0 bases from J, leaving 5 bases between. This CDR3 has 14 amino acids. DNA for the CDR3: TGCGCCAGCAGCTTGTCAGACTCTGGAAACACCATATATTTT. Its translation is CASSLSDSGNTIYF.

J is TRBJ1-2 and V is TRBV4-1; D remains unclear. Trimming left V 0 bases short and J 8 bases short, with 16 bases between. The CDR3 is made up of 15 amino acids. Germline V lookup: CDR1 MGHRA, CDR2 YSYEKL. The chain's CDR3 is CASSQDIITAAGYTF. The CDR3 DNA reads as TGCGCCAGCAGCCAAGATATCATCACAGCCGCCGGCTACACCTTC.

The count of this clone is one. This chain uses TRBV9 with TRBJ1-2; D uncertain. Germline V gene data show CDR1 as SGDLS and CDR2 as YYNGEE. V was shortened by 6 bases and J by 2 bases, with 14 bases between the two germline ends. CDR3 size: 14 residues. CDR3 loop: CASTLSGQNYGYTF. The DNA of the CDR3 is TGTGCCAGCACCCTTAGTGGGCAAAACTATGGCTACACCTTC. Full variable domain (remainder filled in from reference TRBV9 and TRBJ1-2): DSGVTQTPKHLITATGQRVTLRCSPRSGDLSVYWYQQSLDQGLQFLIQYYNGEERAKGNILERFSAQQFPDLHSELNLSSLELGDSALYFCASTLSGQNYGYTFGSGTRLTVV.

The chain combines TRBV5-4 with TRBJ2-5; 14 positions agree with TRBD2. There are 16 residues in the CDR3. With 3 bases clipped from V and 5 bases from J, the junction kept 6 bases outside the gene matches. Germline V gene data show CDR1 as SGHNT and CDR2 as YYREEE (reference sequence). DNA for the CDR3: TGTGCCAGCAGCTCTAGACTAGCGGGGGGGCGGGAGACCCAGTACTTC. Protein sequence: CASSSRLAGGRETQYF.

The chain joins TRBV7-8 to TRBJ2-3; TRBD2 matches at 11 bases. J lost 0 bases, V lost 1 base, and 6 bases had no gene match. Germline V gene data show CDR1 as SGHVS and CDR2 as FQNEAQ. This CDR3 contains 18 residues. CDR3 coding DNA: TGTGCCAGCAGCTTAGAACTAGCGGGGGACACTAGCACAGATACGCAGTATTTT. Protein: CASSLELAGDTSTDTQYF.

This clone was counted between two and nine times. The chain couples TRBV28 to TRBJ1-1; D possibly corresponds to TRBD1 (6 bases). The germline V gene has CDR1 MDHEN and CDR2 SYDVKM. This CDR3 has 14 residues. Trimming took 6 bases from V and 6 from J, leaving 17 bases between them. The CDR3: CASRVQGPEAEAFF. In nucleotides, the CDR3 is TGTGCCAGCAGAGTACAGGGCCCCGAGGCTGAAGCTTTCTTT.

This clone came up once. The chain combines TRBV27 with TRBJ2-1; 11 nucleotides line up with TRBD2. Trimming cost V 5 bases and J 2 bases; bases outside gene matches: 5. Germline CDR1 is MNHEY and CDR2 is SMNVEV (reference sequence). This CDR3 contains 16 residues. Written as DNA, the CDR3 is TGTGCCAGCAGTGAACCGGGACTAGCGGCCTACAATGAGCAGTTCTTC. It encodes CASSEPGLAAYNEQFF.

J is TRBJ1-1 and V is TRBV30, with D unclear. Trimming removed 2 bases from V and 1 base from J, with 11 bases in between. CDR3 length: 14 residues. Germline V CDR1 and CDR2: GTSNPN, SVGIG (reference sequence). The CDR3 bases are TGTGCCTGGAGTCGGGCGCGGGCGAACACTGAAGCTTTCTTT. It specifies CAWSRARANTEAFF.

This clone showed up just once. CDR3 coding DNA: TGTGCCAGCAGCTTTGCCAGGGGGACTAATGAAAAACTGTTTTTT. This gives the protein CASSFARGTNEKLFF. The genes are TRBV7-2 and TRBJ1-4; 7 bases are shared with TRBD1. Germline CDR1 is SGHTA and CDR2 is FQGNSA. Trimming cost V 3 bases and J 2 bases; bases outside gene matches: 3. The CDR3 has 15 residues.

The chain recombines TRBV5-6 with TRBJ2-2; D is uncertain. The germline CDR1 and CDR2 sequences are SGHDT and YYEEEE. This CDR3 is built from 14 residues. Trimming removed 4 bases from V and 3 bases from J, with 10 bases in between. CDR3 sequence reads: CASSAGGYTGELFF. For the CDR3, the DNA is TGTGCCAGCAGCGCCGGCGGATACACCGGGGAGCTGTTTTTT.

This chain connects TRBV5-5 to TRBJ1-2; 9 positions match TRBD1. The germline CDR1 and CDR2 sequences are SGHKS and YYEKEE (reference sequence). The V and J ends lost 7 bases and 4 bases, in that order; junction bases with no gene match: 11. The CDR3 totals 15 residues. The CDR3 nucleotides are TGTGCCAGCGGATTCCGACAGGGGGTTTTCTATGGCTACACCTTC. It is translated as CASGFRQGVFYGYTF. Full variable domain (rest looked up from reference TRBV5-5 and TRBJ1-2): DAGVTQSPTHLIKTRGQQVTLRCSPISGHKSVSWYQQVLGQGPQFIFQYYEKEERGRGNFPDRFSARQFPNYSSELNVNALLLGDSALYLCASGFRQGVFYGYTFGSGTRLTVV.

V gene TRBV7-3 combines with J gene TRBJ2-5; 8 bases map to TRBD2. The CDR3 contains 13 residues. Germline V gene lookup returns CDR1 SGHTA and CDR2 FQGTGA. Trimming removed 5 bases from V and 5 bases from J; junction bases left unmatched: 4. The CDR3 sequence is CASSPGGLETQYF. The CDR3 DNA follows: TGTGCCAGCAGCCCGGGGGGGTTGGAGACCCAGTACTTC.

The DNA of the CDR3 is TGTGCCTGGAGGAAGGCGGAGAGCACCTTC. It translates to CAWRKAESTF. The chain carries TRBV30 and TRBJ1-2; D is unclear. Germline loops: CDR1 GTSNPN, CDR2 SVGIG (reference sequence). CDR3 length: 10 residues. Between the trimmed V and J ends, which lost 3 bases and 13 bases, there was a span of 12 bases.

The chain combines TRBV4-1 with TRBJ2-7, with a tentative D call TRBD2 (5 bases). Germline V gene lookup returns CDR1 MGHRA and CDR2 YSYEKL. The CDR3 is 15 residues long. V lost 6 bases and J lost 4, with 19 bases in between. Written as DNA, the CDR3 is TGCGCCAGCAGTACCGGGGTGGACGGGATATACGAGCAGTACTTC. Its protein product is CASSTGVDGIYEQYF.

The chain carries TRBV19 and TRBJ1-5; a possible D gene is TRBD1 (6 bases). Germline V CDR1 and CDR2: LNHDA, SQIVND (reference sequence). The CDR3 is made up of 13 amino acids. Trimming pared 6 bases from V and 0 bases from J, leaving 6 bases between. The CDR3 DNA sequence: TGTGCCAGTAGACAGGGTAGCAATCAGCCCCAGCATTTT. It encodes CASRQGSNQPQHF.

This rearrangement joins TRBV6-1 to TRBJ1-1; D gene uncertain. CDR3 length: 16 residues. CDR1 MNHNS and CDR2 SASEGT come from the germline V gene. Trimming shortened V by 2 bases and J by 3 bases, and 16 bases separated the two germline ends. This chain's CDR3 is CASSEYPLPGDTEAFF. CDR3 DNA: TGTGCCAGCAGTGAATACCCCCTTCCGGGAGACACTGAAGCTTTCTTT.

This clone is a singleton in its sample. The chain couples TRBV4-2 to TRBJ2-7; 8 bases line up with TRBD1. Germline V gene sequence: CDR1 LGHNA, CDR2 YNFKEQ. Trimming cost V 0 bases and J 5 bases; bases outside gene matches: 6. CDR3 length: 15 amino acids. The CDR3: CASSQEGTGRHEQYF. CDR3 bases: TGTGCCAGCAGCCAAGAGGGGACAGGTCGCCACGAGCAGTACTTC.

V gene TRBV6-5 combines with J gene TRBJ2-5, with 8 positions matching TRBD1. Looked up from germline, CDR1 is MNHEY and CDR2 is SVGAGI. Trimming took 5 bases from V and 2 from J; bases not matched to a gene: 7. This CDR3 region has 15 residues. This CDR3 is CASSRLTGGQETQYF. DNA of the CDR3: TGTGCCAGCAGTCGTCTAACAGGGGGGCAAGAGACCCAGTACTTC.

The V gene is TRBV6-5, the J gene TRBJ2-5; D is perhaps TRBD2 (7 bases). The V and J ends lost 9 bases and 4 bases respectively, with 15 bases between them. The CDR3 sequence is 13 residues long. Germline assignment: CDR1 MNHEY and CDR2 SVGAGI. The DNA of the CDR3 is TGTGCCAGTAAAGGGGGGGCAGTAGAGACCCAGTACTTC. Protein product: CASKGGAVETQYF.

In this sample, this clone turned up once. The chain recombines TRBV5-1 with TRBJ2-2, with TRBD2 as a possible D gene (6 bases). Germline-derived CDR1 and CDR2 are SGHRS and YFSETQ. The CDR3 spans 14 residues. The V and J ends lost 2 bases and 3 bases respectively, with 8 bases between them. The CDR3 region has the DNA TGCGCCAGCAGCTTTCCGGGGGACACCGGGGAGCTGTTTTTT. It encodes CASSFPGDTGELFF.

V is TRBV5-1 and J is TRBJ2-2; 7 nucleotides agree with TRBD1. CDR3 length: 15 amino acids. Germline V gives CDR1 SGHRS, CDR2 YFSETQ. V lost 4 bases to trimming and J lost 3 bases; unmatched junction nucleotides: 6. CDR3 DNA: TGCGCCAGCAGCGTAACAGGGGTGGACACCGGGGAGCTGTTTTTT. Encoded protein: CASSVTGVDTGELFF.

Comments on this clone: An end of the junction does not agree with germline; a read error may underlie this. J is TRBJ2-2 and V is TRBV27; D may be TRBD1 (5 bases). CDR1 is MNHEY, CDR2 SMNVEV, per germline (reference sequence). CDR3 length: 15 amino acids. The CDR3 nucleotides are TGTGCCAGCGTCCAGGGCAGACCGAACGCCGGGGAGCTGTTTTTT. Amino acids: CASVQGRPNAGELFF.